This T cell receptor (beta chain) was identified in a study of T-cell reconstitution after alpha-beta-depleted transplantation in children. Researchers prepared the TCRbeta library using unique molecular identifiers, the study reports. Via MiXCR, TCRdb re-called the PCR reads, giving one row per CDR3 protein. The table shows about 98,000 distinct CDR3 sequences, with under 25% occurring only once. V trimming: 5 bases; J trimming: 5 bases; junction bases outside the gene matches: 8. This CDR3 is built from 13 residues. Germline V gene lookup returns CDR1 DFQATT and CDR2 SNEGSKA (reference sequence). Study-level results: T-cell counts and diversity at one year following transplant were attributed mainly to newly produced T cells. Surviving recipient T cells and intrathymic progenitors accounted for some patients' high TCRbeta diversity at day 60.

Remarks on this clonotype: As yet, its antigen is unknown.

Source: PBMCs, taken before TCRalphabeta/CD19-depleted stem cell transplant. The V and J genes are TRBV20-1 and TRBJ2-7; 8 bases map to TRBD1. This TCR was sampled from a boy aged 2 to 9 with acute lymphoblastic leukemia, due to receive a stem cell transplant. The CDR3 protein is CSARGQVGDEQYF. CDR3 sequence (DNA): TGCAGTGCTCGGGGACAGGTGGGGGACGAGCAGTACTTC.